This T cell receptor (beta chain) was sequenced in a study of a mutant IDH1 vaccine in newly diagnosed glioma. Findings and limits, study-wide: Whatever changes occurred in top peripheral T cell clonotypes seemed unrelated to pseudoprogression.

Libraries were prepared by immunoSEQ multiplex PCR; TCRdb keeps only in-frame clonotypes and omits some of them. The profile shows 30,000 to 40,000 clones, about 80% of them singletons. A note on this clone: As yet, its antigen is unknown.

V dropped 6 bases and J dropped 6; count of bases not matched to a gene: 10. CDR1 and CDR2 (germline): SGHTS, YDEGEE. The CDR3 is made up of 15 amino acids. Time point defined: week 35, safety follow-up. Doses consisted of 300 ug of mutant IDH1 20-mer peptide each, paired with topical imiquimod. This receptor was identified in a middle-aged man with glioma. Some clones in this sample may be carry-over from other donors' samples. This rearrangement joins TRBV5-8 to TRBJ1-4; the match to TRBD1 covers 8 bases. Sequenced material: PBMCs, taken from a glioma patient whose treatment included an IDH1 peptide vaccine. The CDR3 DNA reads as TGTGCCAGCACCCAATTTCTGACAGGGGATGAAAAACTGTTTTTT. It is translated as CASTQFLTGDEKLFF.